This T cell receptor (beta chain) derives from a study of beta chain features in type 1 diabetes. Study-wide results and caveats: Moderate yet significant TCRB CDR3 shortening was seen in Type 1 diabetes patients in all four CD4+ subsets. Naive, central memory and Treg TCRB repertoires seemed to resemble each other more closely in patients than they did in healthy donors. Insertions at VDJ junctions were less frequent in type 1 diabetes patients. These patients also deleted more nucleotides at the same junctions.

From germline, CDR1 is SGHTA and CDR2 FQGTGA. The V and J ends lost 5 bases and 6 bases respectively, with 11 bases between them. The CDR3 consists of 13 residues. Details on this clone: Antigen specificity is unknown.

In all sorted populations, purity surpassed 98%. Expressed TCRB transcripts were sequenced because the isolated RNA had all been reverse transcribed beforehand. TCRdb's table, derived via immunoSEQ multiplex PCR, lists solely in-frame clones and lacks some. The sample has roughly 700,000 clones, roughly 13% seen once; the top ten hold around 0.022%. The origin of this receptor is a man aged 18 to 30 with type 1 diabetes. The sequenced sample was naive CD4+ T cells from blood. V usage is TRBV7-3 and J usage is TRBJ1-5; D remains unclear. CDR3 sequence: CASSPALGQPQHF. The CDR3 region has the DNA TGTGCCAGCAGCCCGGCTCTGGGTCAGCCCCAGCATTTT. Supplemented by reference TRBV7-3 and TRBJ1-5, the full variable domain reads GAGVSQTPSNKVTEKGKYVELRCDPISGHTALYWYRQSLGQGPEFLIYFQGTGAADDSGLPNDRFFAVRPEGSVSTLKIQRTERGDSAVYLCASSPALGQPQHFGDGTRLSIL.